Below are 32 T cell receptor beta chains sequenced from a single sample in a study of CD8+ T cells in alopecia areata. RNA was extracted and reverse transcribed into cDNA as the sequencing template. Some clones are missing from TCRdb's copy, which holds only in-frame ones; the method was immunoSEQ multiplex PCR. The sample has approximately 160,000 clones; 60% are singletons. Documented treatment: oral pan-JAK inhibitor, 5-10 mg twice daily. This specimen was CD4+ T cells sorted from blood, taken at week 24, from a patient treated with tofacitinib. Every receptor here comes from a human donor with alopecia areata.

The chain carries TRBV5-1 and TRBJ2-2; perhaps TRBD2 as D (5 bases). Deletions cut 3 bases from V and 4 bases from J, with 7 bases between. The CDR3 has 13 residues. Germline-derived CDR1 and CDR2 are SGHRS and YFSETQ. The CDR3 loop reads CASSWRITGELFF. Written as DNA, the CDR3 is TGCGCCAGCAGCTGGAGGATCACCGGGGAGCTGTTTTTT. Full variable domain (missing parts from reference TRBV5-1 and TRBJ2-2): KAGVTQTPRYLIKTRGQQVTLSCSPISGHRSVSWYQQTPGQGLQFLFEYFSETQRNKGNFPGRFSGRQFSNSRSEMNVSTLELGDSALYLCASSWRITGELFFGEGSRLTVL.

The chain employs TRBV18 and TRBJ2-5; TRBD2 might be the D (5 bases). V was shortened by 6 bases and J by 5 bases, with 16 bases between the two germline ends. The CDR3 has 14 amino acids. Per the germline V gene, CDR1 is KGHSH and CDR2 is LQKENI. CDR3 coding DNA: TGTGCCAGCTCCCCGGGAAGTGTCCGGGAGACCCAGTACTTC. Protein sequence: CASSPGSVRETQYF.

The rearrangement links TRBV9 to TRBJ1-6, with unresolved D. The CDR3 runs to 15 residues. V was pared by 0 bases and J by 8 bases, with 12 bases between. CDR1 is SGDLS and CDR2 is YYNGEE in the germline V gene. The CDR3 DNA reads as TGTGCCAGCAGCGTAGGAACAGCTTATCATTCACCCCTCCACTTT. Translated: CASSVGTAYHSPLHF.

The CDR3 sequence is CASSYTGYNEQFF. The CDR3 DNA reads TGTGCCAGCAGCTACACTGGGTACAATGAGCAGTTCTTC. The chain is built from TRBV6-6 and TRBJ2-1; the D is unclear. V shed 6 bases and J shed 4 bases, with 10 bases lying between them. Germline values: CDR1 MNHNY, CDR2 SVGAGI (reference sequence). The CDR3 is 13 amino acids.

This clone was picked up one time. The V and J genes are TRBV29-1 and TRBJ1-3, with D possibly being TRBD1 (5 bases). This CDR3 has 15 amino acids. In germline, CDR1 is SQVTM, CDR2 ANQGSEA. Between the trimmed V and J ends, which lost 4 bases and 1 base, there was a span of 14 bases. This CDR3 is CSVALRAASGNTIYF. CDR3 nucleotides: TGCAGCGTTGCCCTCAGGGCAGCATCTGGAAACACCATATATTTT.

In this sample, this clone turned up a few times. The V and J genes are TRBV30 and TRBJ1-4, with D possibly TRBD1 on 5 matching bases. The V and J ends lost 6 bases and 4 bases respectively, with 12 bases between them. CDR1 GTSNPN and CDR2 SVGIG come from the germline V gene (reference sequence). This CDR3 spans 13 amino acids. CDR3 in DNA: TGTGCCTGTCCGGCAGGGATTAATGAAAAACTGTTTTTT. This translates into CACPAGINEKLFF.

This sequence joins TRBV29-1 and TRBJ2-3; D uncertain. The CDR3 contains 11 residues. Germline V gives CDR1 SQVTM, CDR2 ANQGSEA. Trimming took 6 bases from V and 4 from J, leaving 8 bases between them. This CDR3 reads CSVIVADTQYF. CDR3 DNA: TGCAGCGTGATAGTTGCAGATACGCAGTATTTT.

This clone has a handful of counts. V and J are TRBV29-1 and TRBJ2-5; D unclear. The germline CDR1 and CDR2 sequences are SQVTM and ANQGSEA. The CDR3 has 13 amino acids. V was trimmed by 4 bases and J by 4 bases, leaving 13 bases between them. Here the CDR3 reads CSVVRAAGETQYF. The CDR3 DNA is TGCAGCGTTGTCCGGGCCGCTGGAGAGACCCAGTACTTC.

This rearrangement joins TRBV30 to TRBJ2-4; D gene ambiguous. Germline CDR1 GTSNPN, CDR2 SVGIG (reference sequence). This CDR3 contains 18 residues. V was pared by 2 bases and J by 0 bases, with 20 bases between. CDR3 in DNA: TGTGCCTGGAGTATAAGGGAACTCTCCATGCTAGCCAAAAACATTCAGTACTTC. It encodes CAWSIRELSMLAKNIQYF.

The rearrangement joins TRBV7-6 to TRBJ1-1, with TRBD1 identical over 8 bases. The V and J ends lost 4 bases and 3 bases, in that order; junction bases with no gene match: 4. CDR1 and CDR2 (germline): SGHVS, FNYEAQ. The CDR3 totals 14 residues. The CDR3 sequence is CASSSGQGHTEAFF. The CDR3 DNA reads as TGTGCCAGCAGCTCCGGACAGGGACACACTGAAGCTTTCTTT.

The chain recombines TRBV7-8 with TRBJ2-7, with D perhaps being TRBD1 or TRBD2 (6 bases each). The V gene lost 5 bases and the J gene lost 5 bases, with 19 bases spanning the gap. In germline, CDR1 is SGHVS, CDR2 FQNEAQ. This CDR3 region has 15 residues. The CDR3 protein is CASSPGQFRGNEQYF. CDR3 coding DNA: TGTGCCAGCAGCCCCGGACAGTTCCGCGGGAACGAGCAGTACTTC.

Of note for this clone: Sequence at one end of the junction differs from germline and may be a read error. This chain uses TRBV7-7 with TRBJ2-3; D call uncertain. Germline values: CDR1 SSHAT, CDR2 FNYEAQ (reference sequence). This CDR3 is 13 amino acids long. The CDR3 loop is CASSLSGSDTQYF. In nucleotides, the CDR3 is TGTGCTAGCAGCTTGTCTGGGTCAGATACGCAGTATTTT.

This chain connects TRBV29-1 to TRBJ2-3, with a tentative D call TRBD1 (6 bases). This CDR3 is built from 14 residues. Germline CDR1 reads SQVTM; CDR2 reads ANQGSEA. V lost 4 bases and J lost 2, with 13 bases in between. This CDR3 is CSVGRDRITDTQYF. The CDR3 region has the DNA TGCAGCGTTGGTCGAGACAGGATCACAGATACGCAGTATTTT.

Details on this clone: A clone one base away is much larger, so this may be a read error. The rearrangement joins TRBV4-2 to TRBJ1-6; 10 bases align to TRBD1. Losses at the gene ends were 0 bases for V and 10 bases for J; bases not matched to a gene: 3. Per the germline V gene, CDR1 is LGHNA and CDR2 is YNFKEQ. This CDR3 spans 15 amino acids. For the CDR3, the DNA is TGTGCCAGCAGCCAAGAGGGGACAGGGGTCTCACCCCTCCACTTT. Protein product: CASSQEGTGVSPLHF.

The CDR3 protein is CASRVGLAEYQETQYF. The CDR3 nucleotides read TGTGCCAGCAGGGTTGGACTAGCCGAGTACCAAGAGACCCAGTACTTC. The genes are TRBV2 and TRBJ2-5; 8 nucleotides match TRBD2. CDR3 length equals 16 residues. Unmatched junction bases numbered 9, after V lost 6 bases and J lost 0 bases. The germline gives CDR1 SNHLY, CDR2 FYNNEI.

The gene calls are TRBV2 and TRBJ1-1; D is perhaps TRBD1 (5 bases). The length of the CDR3 is 13 residues. Germline CDR1 is SNHLY and CDR2 is FYNNEI. V lost 7 bases to trimming and J lost 2 bases, with 11 bases between them. The CDR3 sequence is CASTPTVNTEAFF. The CDR3 nucleotides read TGTGCCAGCACCCCGACAGTTAACACTGAAGCTTTCTTT.

This clone was found once. This rearrangement joins TRBV25-1 to TRBJ2-3, with D perhaps TRBD1 (6 bases). V shed 5 bases and J shed 2 bases, with 20 bases lying between them. Germline V CDR1 and CDR2: MGHDK, SYGVNS. The CDR3 contains 17 residues. CDR3 nucleotides: TGTGCCAGCAGTTCTCGACAGGACCTATTCTCCACAGATACGCAGTATTTT. Protein product: CASSSRQDLFSTDTQYF.

The chain employs TRBV29-1 and TRBJ1-2, with 11 bases fitting TRBD1. The CDR3 spans 14 residues. The germline CDR1 and CDR2 sequences are SQVTM and ANQGSEA. Losses at the gene ends were 1 base for V and 6 bases for J; bases not matched to a gene: 4. CDR3 residues: CSVEGRTGGHGYTF. The DNA of the CDR3 is TGCAGCGTTGAAGGGAGGACAGGGGGCCATGGCTACACCTTC.

The chain combines TRBV4-2 with TRBJ2-3, with TRBD2 identical over 7 bases. Per the germline V gene, CDR1 is LGHNA and CDR2 is YNFKEQ. The length of the CDR3 is 17 residues. V shed 0 bases, J shed 1 base, and the junction held 7 bases outside the gene matches. This CDR3 reads CASSQDPGSGGTDTQYF. The CDR3 region has the DNA TGTGCCAGCAGCCAAGATCCAGGGAGCGGGGGCACAGATACGCAGTATTTT.

Concerning this clone: The same CDR3 arises from other DNA sequences in this sample as well. The chain employs TRBV29-1 and TRBJ1-1, with D maybe TRBD1 (5 bases). Germline CDR1 reads SQVTM; CDR2 reads ANQGSEA. The CDR3 contains 13 residues. V lost 4 bases and J lost 0, with 9 bases in between. CDR3 in DNA: TGCAGCGTTGGTACAGGTATGAACACTGAAGCTTTCTTT. This gives the protein CSVGTGMNTEAFF.

J is TRBJ2-2 and V is TRBV7-2, with 10 bases aligning to TRBD1. Per the germline V gene, CDR1 is SGHTA and CDR2 is FQGNSA. V trimming: 5 bases; J trimming: 6 bases; junction bases outside the gene matches: 9. This CDR3 comprises 16 residues. CDR3 sequence: CASSDRDRGGAGELFF. The CDR3 nucleotides are TGTGCCAGCAGCGACCGGGACAGGGGAGGGGCCGGGGAGCTGTTTTTT.

The chain couples TRBV27 to TRBJ2-7; TRBD1 might be the D (6 bases). Between the trimmed V and J ends, which lost 4 bases and 3 bases, there was a span of 16 bases. Germline V CDR1 and CDR2: MNHEY, SMNVEV (reference sequence). The CDR3 is 15 residues long. Here the CDR3 DNA reads TGTGCCAGCAGTTCCCAGACAGGAACAATCTACGAGCAGTACTTC. It translates to CASSSQTGTIYEQYF.

The chain couples TRBV9 to TRBJ2-3, with 16 bases that match TRBD2. The CDR3 contains 21 residues. Germline V gene sequence: CDR1 SGDLS, CDR2 YYNGEE. J lost 0 bases, V lost 0 bases, and 10 bases had no gene match. CDR3 sequence: CASSVDPGTSGGARSTDTQYF. The CDR3 DNA sequence: TGTGCCAGCAGCGTAGACCCCGGGACTAGCGGGGGGGCAAGGAGCACAGATACGCAGTATTTT.

There are a few counts of this clone. The chain combines TRBV11-3 with TRBJ1-5; 7 nucleotides line up with TRBD1. This CDR3 is built from 16 residues. V shed 5 bases, J shed 0 bases, and the junction held 7 bases outside the gene matches. Germline V gene lookup returns CDR1 SGHNT and CDR2 YENEEA. For the CDR3, the DNA is TGTGCCAGCAGCCCCCGGGACAGAGATAGCAATCAGCCCCAGCATTTT. Translation gives CASSPRDRDSNQPQHF.

The chain is built from TRBV7-9 and TRBJ2-1; D gene unclear. Germline V gene lookup returns CDR1 SEHNR and CDR2 FQNEAQ (reference sequence). The CDR3 sequence is 12 residues long. The germline V and J ends were trimmed by 7 bases and 7 bases, with 11 bases remaining between them. The CDR3 sequence is CASTVLRNEQFF. CDR3 in DNA: TGTGCCAGCACCGTACTCCGGAATGAGCAGTTCTTC.

The chain employs TRBV27 and TRBJ1-1, with 8 positions matching TRBD1. Germline V gives CDR1 MNHEY, CDR2 SMNVEV (reference sequence). Trimming removed 5 bases from V and 11 bases from J; junction bases left unmatched: 16. The CDR3 contains 15 residues. CDR3 sequence reads: CASSQTGTGVGRAFF. The CDR3 DNA reads TGTGCCAGCAGTCAGACCGGGACAGGAGTGGGTCGGGCTTTCTTT.

The chain uses TRBV30 and TRBJ2-7; tentatively, D is TRBD2 (5 bases). Germline assignment: CDR1 GTSNPN and CDR2 SVGIG (reference sequence). This CDR3 has 12 residues. V was cut by 1 base and J by 4 bases, with 8 bases left in between. The CDR3 bases are TGTGCCTGGAGTGACGGGATTTACGAGCAGTACTTC. Translated: CAWSDGIYEQYF.

This clone was counted a few times. The chain employs TRBV29-1 and TRBJ1-2; no clear D. This CDR3 is 9 amino acids long. Between the trimmed V and J ends, which lost 4 bases and 10 bases, there was a span of 7 bases. The V gene's germline CDR1 is SQVTM and CDR2 ANQGSEA. The CDR3 DNA is TGCAGCGTTGGGGATCTCTACACCTTC. It specifies CSVGDLYTF. Based on the CDR3 plus reference TRBV29-1 and TRBJ1-2, the full variable domain is SAVISQKPSRDICQRGTSLTIQCQVDSQVTMMFWYRQQPGQSLTLIATANQGSEATYESGFVIDKFPISRPNLTFSTLTVSNMSPEDSSIYLCSVGDLYTFGSGTRLTVV.

The chain carries TRBV28 and TRBJ2-3; 9 positions match TRBD2. Germline V gene lookup returns CDR1 MDHEN and CDR2 SYDVKM. This CDR3 has 16 residues. With V trimmed by 5 bases and J by 3 bases, 9 bases remained unmatched. CDR3 sequence: CASSPMLAGWTDTQYF. For the CDR3, the DNA is TGTGCCAGCAGTCCCATGCTAGCGGGGTGGACAGATACGCAGTATTTT.

J is TRBJ2-5 and V is TRBV4-1; D remains unclear. The germline V and J ends were trimmed by 3 bases and 9 bases, with 20 bases remaining between them. This CDR3 has 15 amino acids. In germline, CDR1 is MGHRA, CDR2 YSYEKL. The CDR3: CASSQFVPAPDAQYF. The CDR3, as DNA: TGCGCCAGCAGCCAGTTTGTTCCAGCCCCAGACGCCCAGTACTTC.

The chain carries TRBV5-1 and TRBJ1-6; D might be TRBD1 (5 bases). Germline V gene lookup returns CDR1 SGHRS and CDR2 YFSETQ. V was cut by 0 bases and J by 0 bases, with 7 bases left in between. This CDR3 is 16 amino acids long. This chain's CDR3 is CASSLAGSSYNSPLHF. DNA of the CDR3: TGCGCCAGCAGCTTGGCAGGGAGCTCCTATAATTCACCCCTCCACTTT.

The chain couples TRBV7-8 to TRBJ1-4; 8 bases are shared with TRBD1. CDR3 length: 14 residues. CDR1 and CDR2 from the germline V gene are SGHVS and FQNEAQ. After removal of 3 bases from V and 8 bases from J, the junction contained 5 bases not matched to a gene. Here the CDR3 DNA reads TGTGCCAGCAGCTTGACAGGGGAAGGCGAAAAACTGTTTTTT. Translation: CASSLTGEGEKLFF.